Given below is one TCR beta chain in context. What it recognizes is unknown. The record originates from a study of T cells after yellow fever vaccination. Study-wide results and limits: Most primary-vaccination clones reappeared after the booster (around 95% CD4, approximately 88% CD8). The secondary response peaked faster, at day 5 versus 15, but was weaker. Among all clonotypes, a small share was observed in both CD4 and CD8 compartments. Researchers cautioned that FACS-sorted repertoires could harbor abundant clonotypes contaminating from the bulk population.

J was trimmed by 6 bases and V by 7 bases; bases with no gene match: 10. CDR1 and CDR2 from the germline V gene are SGHRS and YFSETQ. The CDR3 covers 14 residues. TCRdb re-called the 5' RACE reads with MiXCR, one entry per CDR3 protein. The sample holds 510,000 or so distinct CDR3 sequences, less than 20% seen once. The chain is built from TRBV5-1 and TRBJ2-7; 10 nucleotides match TRBD2. The TCR comes from a man aged 30-40 years who received the YFV17D yellow fever vaccine. The specimen comprised PBMCs, sampled 15 days after the yellow fever booster vaccination. The CDR3 here is CASSLTSGHSEQYF. The CDR3 DNA follows: TGCGCCAGCTCACTGACTAGCGGGCACTCCGAGCAGTACTTC. Together with reference TRBV5-1 and TRBJ2-7, the CDR3 gives the full variable domain: KAGVTQTPRYLIKTRGQQVTLSCSPISGHRSVSWYQQTPGQGLQFLFEYFSETQRNKGNFPGRFSGRQFSNSRSEMNVSTLELGDSALYLCASSLTSGHSEQYFGPGTRLTVT.